The rows below give T cell receptor beta chains drawn from one sample of a study of T cell repertoires in cytomegalovirus infection. TCRdb re-called the reads through MiXCR, storing one row per CDR3 protein. The repertoire holds tens of thousands of distinct CDR3 sequences, with 20% as singletons. For these receptors, no antigen is known. Sequenced here: CD8+ T cells from cultured PBMCs, sampled from culture after CMV antigen stimulation. The receptors here all came from a human donor in good health (CMV status not recorded). Some clones in this sample may be carry-over from other donors' samples. The CDR3 runs from the conserved cysteine through the conserved F or W. A D gene is named only where the DNA matches it firmly. Part of the rows lack a size; the others show once, few, many or a class for expanded clones.

V gene	J gene	D gene	clone size	CDR3 protein	CDR3 DNA
TRBV6-1	TRBJ1-1	NA	few	CASIGGYEAFF	TGTGCCAGCATCGGGGGCTATGAAGCTTTCTTT
TRBV11-2	TRBJ2-4	NA	NA	CASSLVVGGLAKNIQYF	TGTGCCAGCAGCTTAGTGGTAGGGGGATTAGCCAAAAACATTCAGTACTTC
TRBV13	TRBJ2-1	TRBD2	few	CASSPGTSGGATYNEQFF	TGTGCCAGCAGCCCGGGGACTAGCGGGGGGGCTACCTACAATGAGCAGTTCTTC
TRBV14	TRBJ1-2	TRBD1	NA	CASSQEQTGGHGYTF	TGTGCCAGCAGCCAAGAGCAGACAGGGGGCCATGGCTACACCTTC
TRBV12-3/TRBV12-4	TRBJ1-1	NA	once	CASGNFEAFF	TGTGCCAGCGGGAACTTTGAAGCTTTCTTT
TRBV25-1	TRBJ2-3	NA	few	CASRSDTQYF	TGTGCCAGCAGGTCAGATACGCAGTATTTT
TRBV12-3/TRBV12-4	TRBJ2-1	NA	few	CASSVKGSGYNEQFF	TGTGCCAGCAGTGTAAAGGGGTCGGGGTACAATGAGCAGTTCTTC
TRBV6-2/TRBV6-3	TRBJ1-2	NA	few	CASSYTGINGYTF	TGTGCCAGCAGTTACACAGGGATAAACGGCTACACCTTC
TRBV12-3/TRBV12-4	TRBJ2-7	NA	few	CASSSGPAYEQYF	TGTGCCAGCAGCTCCGGACCTGCCTACGAGCAGTACTTC
TRBV12-3/TRBV12-4	TRBJ2-7	NA	NA	CASSSGPYYEQYF	TGTGCCAGCAGTTCCGGCCCATACTACGAGCAGTACTTC
TRBV4-1	TRBJ1-1	NA	NA	CASSQEADFTEAFF	TGCGCCAGCAGCCAAGAGGCAGACTTCACTGAAGCTTTCTTT
TRBV7-2	TRBJ1-6	NA	few	CASSSYRRQSYNSPLHF	TGTGCCAGCAGCTCCTACCGGAGACAATCCTATAATTCACCCCTCCACTTT
TRBV19	TRBJ1-1	TRBD1	once	CATVGYDRGNTEAFF	TGTGCCACCGTAGGATACGACAGGGGGAACACTGAAGCTTTCTTT
TRBV6-5	TRBJ1-4	NA	NA	CASSYTAREKLFF	TGTGCCAGCAGCTATACTGCCCGCGAAAAACTGTTTTTT